The 10 T cell receptor beta chains listed next were all sequenced from one sample in a study of T cells after yellow fever vaccination. A single record per CDR3 protein comes from TCRdb applying MiXCR to the 5' RACE reads. The sample consists of about 320,000 distinct CDR3 sequences, approximately 4.5% of them appearing once. The source was PBMCs, collected 15 days after the yellow fever booster vaccination. The receptors shown here come from a man between 18 and 35 years old who received the YFV17D yellow fever vaccine.

This chain links TRBV20-1 with TRBJ2-1; a possible D gene is TRBD1 (7 bases). V dropped 3 bases and J dropped 1 base, with 16 bases sitting between them. From germline, CDR1 is DFQATT and CDR2 SNEGSKA (reference sequence). This CDR3 is 16 amino acids long. CDR3 DNA: TGCAGTGCTAGCCCCGAGACAGGGAGGTCCTACAATGAGCAGTTCTTC. Protein sequence: CSASPETGRSYNEQFF.

This rearrangement joins TRBV12-3 or TRBV12-4 to TRBJ1-4; D not resolved. The V gene lost 1 base and the J gene lost 3 bases, with 9 bases spanning the gap. The CDR3 has 15 amino acids. DNA for the CDR3: TGTGCCAGCAGTTTAGGGCTCTCTCCTAATGAAAAACTGTTTTTT. It specifies CASSLGLSPNEKLFF.

There are a few counts of this clonotype. The rearrangement links TRBV7-8 to TRBJ2-7; no reliable D call. V lost 5 bases and J 6 bases, leaving 8 bases between the germline ends. Per the germline V gene, CDR1 is SGHVS and CDR2 is FQNEAQ. This CDR3 comprises 11 residues. The CDR3 protein is CASSPSIEQYF. In nucleotides, the CDR3 is TGTGCCAGCAGCCCCTCCATCGAGCAGTACTTC. Full variable domain (remainder filled in from reference TRBV7-8 and TRBJ2-7): GAGVSQSPRYKVAKRGQDVALRCDPISGHVSLFWYQQALGQGPEFLTYFQNEAQLDKSGLPSDRFFAERPEGSVSTLKIQRTQQEDSAVYLCASSPSIEQYFGPGTRLTVT.

This clonotype has only a few counts. The rearrangement uses TRBV4-1 and TRBJ2-5, with 10 bases aligning to TRBD1. V shed 0 bases and J 3 bases; nucleotides not matched to a gene: 13. The CDR3 loop spans 19 amino acids. Germline CDR1 is MGHRA and CDR2 is YSYEKL. The CDR3 here is CASSQDGGLGQGYEETQYF. In nucleotides, the CDR3 is TGCGCCAGCAGCCAAGATGGGGGGTTGGGACAGGGGTACGAAGAGACCCAGTACTTC.

This clonotype was counted at least ten times. The chain combines TRBV20-1 with TRBJ1-2; weak D call: TRBD1 (6 bases). V shed 6 bases and J shed 2 bases, with 13 bases lying between them. This CDR3 comprises 13 residues. The germline gives CDR1 DFQATT, CDR2 SNEGSKA (reference sequence). CDR3 loop: CSALRGSNYGYTF. The CDR3, as DNA: TGCAGTGCGCTCAGGGGATCGAACTATGGCTACACCTTC.

This clonotype was found a few times. J is TRBJ2-3 and V is TRBV3-1, with 11 bases matching TRBD1. Germline assignment: CDR1 LGHDT and CDR2 YNNKEL (reference sequence). V shed 3 bases, J shed 3 bases, and the junction held 2 bases outside the gene matches. The CDR3 length is 15 residues. CDR3 sequence: CASSQGQGVTDTQYF. CDR3 nucleotides: TGTGCCAGCAGCCAGGGACAGGGGGTGACAGATACGCAGTATTTT.

This clonotype was seen a handful of times. The chain carries TRBV29-1 and TRBJ1-2; D may be TRBD1 (5 bases). The germline V and J ends were trimmed by 0 bases and 3 bases, with 8 bases remaining between them. The CDR3 extends over 13 amino acids. CDR1 and CDR2 from the germline V gene are SQVTM and ANQGSEA. The CDR3 coding sequence is TGCAGCGTTGAAGAGTGGGGGGACTATGGCTACACCTTC. Translated, it gives CSVEEWGDYGYTF.

This clonotype was recorded a few times. This sequence joins TRBV12-3 or TRBV12-4 and TRBJ2-7; perhaps TRBD2 as D (6 bases). V shed 8 bases and J shed 4 bases, with 18 bases lying between them. The CDR3 spans 14 residues. This CDR3 is CASQGLGTSYEQYF. The DNA for the CDR3 is TGTGCCAGCCAGGGCCTGGGGACTTCTTACGAGCAGTACTTC.

This clonotype appeared many times. This chain joins TRBV4-3 and TRBJ1-1; 7 nucleotides match TRBD1. Germline V gene sequence: CDR1 LGHNA, CDR2 YSLEER. This CDR3 contains 17 residues. The trim removed 0 bases at V and 1 base at J, leaving 8 bases unmatched. In DNA, the CDR3 is TGCGCCAGCAGCCAAGATCGGCACAGGGGTTGGAACACTGAAGCTTTCTTT. This translates into CASSQDRHRGWNTEAFF.

This rearrangement joins TRBV5-6 to TRBJ2-5; D unclear. Trimming shortened V by 1 base and J by 5 bases, and 12 bases separated the two germline ends. The CDR3 has 14 amino acids. The V gene's germline CDR1 is SGHDT and CDR2 YYEEEE. The CDR3 bases are TGTGCCAGCAGCTTGACGTTCCGGGCGGAGACCCAGTACTTC. It encodes CASSLTFRAETQYF.